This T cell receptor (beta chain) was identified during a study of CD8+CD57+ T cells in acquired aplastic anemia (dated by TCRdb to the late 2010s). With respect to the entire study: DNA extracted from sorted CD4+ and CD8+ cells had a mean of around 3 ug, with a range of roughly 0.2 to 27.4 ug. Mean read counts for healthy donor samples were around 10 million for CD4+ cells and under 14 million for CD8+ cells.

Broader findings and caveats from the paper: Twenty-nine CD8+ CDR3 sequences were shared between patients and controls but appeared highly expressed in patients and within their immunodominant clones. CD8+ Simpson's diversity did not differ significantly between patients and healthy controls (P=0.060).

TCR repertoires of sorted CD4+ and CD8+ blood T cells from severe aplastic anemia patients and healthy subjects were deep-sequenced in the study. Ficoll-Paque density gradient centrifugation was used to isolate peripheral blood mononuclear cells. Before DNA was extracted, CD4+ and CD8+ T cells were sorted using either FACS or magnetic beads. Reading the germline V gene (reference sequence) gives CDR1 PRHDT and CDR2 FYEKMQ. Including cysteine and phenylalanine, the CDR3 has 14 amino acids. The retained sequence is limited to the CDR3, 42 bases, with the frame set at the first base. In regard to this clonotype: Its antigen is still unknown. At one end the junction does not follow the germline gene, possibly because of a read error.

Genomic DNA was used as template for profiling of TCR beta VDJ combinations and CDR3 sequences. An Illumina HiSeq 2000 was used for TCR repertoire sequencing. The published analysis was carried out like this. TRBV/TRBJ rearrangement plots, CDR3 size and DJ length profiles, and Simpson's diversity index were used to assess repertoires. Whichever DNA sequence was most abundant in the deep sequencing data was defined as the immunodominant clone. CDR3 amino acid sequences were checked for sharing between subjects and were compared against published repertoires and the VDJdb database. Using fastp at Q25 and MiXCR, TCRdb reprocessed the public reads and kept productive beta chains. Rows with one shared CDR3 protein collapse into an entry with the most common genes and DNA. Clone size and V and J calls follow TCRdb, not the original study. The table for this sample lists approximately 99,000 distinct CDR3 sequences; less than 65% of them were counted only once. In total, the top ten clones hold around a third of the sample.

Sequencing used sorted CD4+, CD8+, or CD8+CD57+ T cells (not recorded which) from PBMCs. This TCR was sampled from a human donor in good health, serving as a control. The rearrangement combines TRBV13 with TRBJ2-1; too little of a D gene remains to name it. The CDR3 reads CASSLGLWGNEQFF. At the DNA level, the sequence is TGTGCCAGCAGTTTAGGCCTCTGGGGCAATGAGCAGTTCTTC.